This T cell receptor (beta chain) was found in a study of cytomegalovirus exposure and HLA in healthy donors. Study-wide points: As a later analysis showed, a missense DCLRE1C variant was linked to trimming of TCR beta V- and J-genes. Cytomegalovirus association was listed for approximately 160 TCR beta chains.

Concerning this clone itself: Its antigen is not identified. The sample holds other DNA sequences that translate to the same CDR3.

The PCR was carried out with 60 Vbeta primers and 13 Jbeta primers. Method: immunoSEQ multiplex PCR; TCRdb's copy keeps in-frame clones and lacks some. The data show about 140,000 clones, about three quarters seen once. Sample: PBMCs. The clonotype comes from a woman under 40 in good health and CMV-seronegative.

Here the CDR3 DNA reads TGCGCCAGCAGCTTAGGTAGCGGGGACAATGAGCAGTTCTTC. This codes for CASSLGSGDNEQFF. This chain joins TRBV5-1 and TRBJ2-1, with 8 nucleotides matching TRBD2. Germline values: CDR1 SGHRS, CDR2 YFSETQ. The CDR3 has 14 amino acids. The trim removed 2 bases at V and 5 bases at J, leaving 3 bases unmatched.